The 12 T cell receptor beta chains in this list originate from one sample, sequenced in a study of OX40 agonist ivuxolimab in advanced cancers. Library construction relied on the immunoSEQ multiplex PCR assay. Sourced from immuneACCESS, this table was stored by TCRdb with only in-frame sequences that have V and J called. A share of the clones is absent; for the studies checked, an unresolved V gene accounts for under half, and the remainder has no known explanation. The sample table records about 60,000 clones; around 87% of these occur just once. The ten largest make up approximately 5% of the sample. The sample in question was CD4+ or CD8+ T cells sorted from blood, obtained in a trial of the OX40 agonist ivuxolimab. Source of these receptors: an adult with an advanced solid tumor such as melanoma, head and neck, liver or kidney cancer.

This sequence joins TRBV2 and TRBJ2-1, with D maybe TRBD1 (5 bases). There are 15 residues in the CDR3. CDR1 and CDR2 (germline): SNHLY, FYNNEI. Deletions cut 3 bases from V and 9 bases from J, with 18 bases between. CDR3 residues: CASSDHGRQRGEQFF. DNA of the CDR3: TGTGCCAGCAGTGATCATGGGCGGCAAAGGGGTGAGCAGTTCTTC.

The genes are TRBV4-2 and TRBJ1-1, with TRBD1 matching over 9 bases. J gave up 8 bases and V 5 bases, and 9 bases lay outside the gene matches. This CDR3 comprises 14 residues. The germline V gene encodes CDR1 LGHNA and CDR2 YNFKEQ. CDR3 bases: TGTGCCAGCAGCTTACAGGGGGCGAATATGGAAGCTTTCTTT. This gives the protein CASSLQGANMEAFF.

V usage is TRBV5-1 and J usage is TRBJ2-3; 8 positions match TRBD2. The V gene's germline CDR1 is SGHRS and CDR2 YFSETQ. V gave up 0 bases and J gave up 3 bases; unmatched junction bases: 6. The CDR3 sequence is 16 residues long. The CDR3, as DNA: TGCGCCAGCAGCTTGGCAGTGGCGGGGGGTACAGATACGCAGTATTTT. It encodes CASSLAVAGGTDTQYF.

The chain is built from TRBV4-1 and TRBJ2-7; the match to TRBD2 covers 9 bases. The germline CDR1 and CDR2 sequences are MGHRA and YSYEKL. V dropped 2 bases and J dropped 7; count of bases not matched to a gene: 12. The length of the CDR3 is 16 residues. The chain's CDR3 is CASSQHGPAGGREQYF. CDR3 bases: TGCGCCAGCAGCCAACATGGACCAGCGGGGGGCCGGGAGCAGTACTTC.

The chain uses TRBV18 and TRBJ2-7; D possibly uses TRBD1 or TRBD2 (5 bases each). CDR1 is KGHSH, CDR2 LQKENI, per germline. CDR3 length equals 13 residues. The V end lost 0 bases, the J end lost 2 bases, and 5 bases lay between the germline ends. The CDR3 is CASSPPGPYEQYF. Written as DNA, the CDR3 is TGTGCCAGCTCACCACCGGGACCCTACGAGCAGTACTTC.

The V and J genes are TRBV19 and TRBJ2-7, with D tentatively TRBD1 (6 bases). CDR1 LNHDA and CDR2 SQIVND come from the germline V gene (reference sequence). Trimming stripped 3 bases from V and 3 bases from J, with 12 bases between. The CDR3 sequence is 14 residues long. This chain's CDR3 is CASSMGRGIYEQYF. CDR3 bases: TGTGCCAGTAGTATGGGCAGGGGTATCTACGAGCAGTACTTC.

A word on this clone: The junction does not match germline at one end; this may be a read error. The V gene is TRBV9, the J gene TRBJ2-2; D possibly matches TRBD1 or TRBD2 (5 bases each). Germline CDR1 SGDLS, CDR2 YYNGEE. The CDR3 loop spans 16 amino acids. Written as DNA, the CDR3 is TGTGCCAGCAGCGTAGCGCCAATGACGGGGACCGGGGAACTGTTTTTT. Amino acids: CASSVAPMTGTGELFF.

The chain links TRBV18 to TRBJ2-7; the D is unclear. Germline CDR1 reads KGHSH; CDR2 reads LQKENI. This CDR3 region has 14 residues. The germline V and J ends were trimmed by 4 bases and 6 bases, with 16 bases remaining between them. The CDR3 DNA sequence: TGTGCCAGCTCACGGTCAGTAACTCCCCTCGAGCAGTACTTC. Residues: CASSRSVTPLEQYF.

V is TRBV6-6 and J is TRBJ1-1; unclear D gene. Germline values: CDR1 MNHNY, CDR2 SVGAGI (reference sequence). The CDR3 length is 13 residues. With 0 bases removed from V and 10 bases from J, the gap between germline ends came to 12 bases. The CDR3 region is CASSYSPGGGAFF. The CDR3 DNA follows: TGTGCCAGCAGTTACTCCCCGGGCGGCGGAGCTTTCTTT.

The chain combines TRBV7-3 with TRBJ2-1; D gene unclear. The CDR3 sequence is 13 residues long. Germline lookup yields CDR1 SGHTA and CDR2 FQGTGA. Trimming cost V 1 base and J 7 bases, with 8 bases left between them. The DNA for the CDR3 is TGTGCCAGCAGCTTAATGGTTGGGAATGAGCAGTTCTTC. It yields the protein CASSLMVGNEQFF.

The rearrangement uses TRBV9 and TRBJ2-4; D is unresolved. V was clipped by 0 bases and J by 6 bases, with 13 bases between them. Germline values: CDR1 SGDLS, CDR2 YYNGEE. The length of the CDR3 is 15 residues. The DNA for the CDR3 is TGTGCCAGCAGCGTAGACGCTAACTCTGGAAACATTCAGTACTTC. Translation gives CASSVDANSGNIQYF.

The CDR3 DNA is TGTGCCAGCAGCCAAGGAGGAGGGTACCACGAGCAGTACTTC. Translation: CASSQGGGYHEQYF. V is TRBV14 and J is TRBJ2-7; possible D gene TRBD2, 6 bases. CDR1 SGHDN and CDR2 FVKESK come from the germline V gene. The V and J ends lost 1 base and 5 bases respectively, with 12 bases between them. This CDR3 has 14 amino acids.